This TCR beta chain was identified in a study of blood T cells in healthy people across ages. Study-level findings and limits: The study found more naive CD4+ cells and higher diversity in long-lived than aged donors.

The V gene lost 4 bases and the J gene lost 9 bases, with 12 bases spanning the gap. This CDR3 region has 13 residues. Germline values: CDR1 KGHDR, CDR2 SFDVKD. A second PCR, run for roughly 7 to 12 cycles, used a sample-barcoded 5' primer plus a J-beta primer mix. TCRdb reprocessed the 5' RACE reads with MiXCR, giving one entry per CDR3 protein. The sample holds roughly 900,000 distinct CDR3 sequences, 48% seen once. This clonotype was observed a handful of times. The target antigen is unknown. Source material: blood. V gene TRBV24-1 combines with J gene TRBJ2-1; tentative D call: TRBD1 (6 bases). The TCR comes from a man between 25 and 39 years old in good health. The CDR3 reads CATSEHDRPEQFF. CDR3 nucleotides: TGTGCCACCAGTGAGCACGACAGGCCTGAGCAGTTCTTC.